The entry below describes one TCR beta chain. The sample originates from a study of CD8 T cells in ankylosing spondylitis. TCRdb analysed the 5' RACE reads with MiXCR anew, one entry per CDR3 protein. The sample yields approximately 110,000 distinct CDR3 sequences, around 24% seen once. Germline loops: CDR1 SGHTA, CDR2 FQGNSA. This CDR3 spans 15 amino acids. V dropped 4 bases and J dropped 3; count of bases not matched to a gene: 7. The V call is TRBV7-2, the J call TRBJ2-7; 9 positions match TRBD2. The sequencing input was synovial fluid, either unsorted or a sorted T cell fraction (not recorded which). This clonotype was obtained from a male donor with ankylosing spondylitis. Written as DNA, the CDR3 is TGTGCCAGCAGCTCGCAAGCGGGAGGTATCTACGAGCAGTACTTC. Translated, it gives CASSSQAGGIYEQYF.